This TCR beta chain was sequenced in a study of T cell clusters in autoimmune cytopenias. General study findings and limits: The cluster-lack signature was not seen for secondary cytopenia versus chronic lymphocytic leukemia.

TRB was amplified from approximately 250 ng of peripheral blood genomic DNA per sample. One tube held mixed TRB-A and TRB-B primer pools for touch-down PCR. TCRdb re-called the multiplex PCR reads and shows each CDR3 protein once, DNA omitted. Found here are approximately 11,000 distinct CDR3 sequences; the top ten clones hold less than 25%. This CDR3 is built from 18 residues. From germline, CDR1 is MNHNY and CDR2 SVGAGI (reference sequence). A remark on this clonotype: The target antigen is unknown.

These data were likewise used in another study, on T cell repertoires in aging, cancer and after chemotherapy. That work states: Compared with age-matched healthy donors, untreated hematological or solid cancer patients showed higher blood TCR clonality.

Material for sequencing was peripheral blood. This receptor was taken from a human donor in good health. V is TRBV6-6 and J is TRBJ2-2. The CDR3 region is CASSYSFTSYANTGELFF.